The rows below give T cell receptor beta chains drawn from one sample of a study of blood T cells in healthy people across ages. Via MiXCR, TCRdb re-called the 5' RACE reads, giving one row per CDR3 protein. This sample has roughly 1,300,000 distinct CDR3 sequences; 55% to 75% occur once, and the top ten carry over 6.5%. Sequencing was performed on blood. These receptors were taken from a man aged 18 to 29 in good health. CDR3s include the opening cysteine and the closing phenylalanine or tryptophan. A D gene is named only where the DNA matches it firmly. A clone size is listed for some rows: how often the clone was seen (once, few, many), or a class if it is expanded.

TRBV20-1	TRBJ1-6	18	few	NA	TGCAGTGCTAGAGATCGAAGGAACAGGGAGGAATATAATTCACCCCTCCACTTT	CSARDRRNREEYNSPLHF
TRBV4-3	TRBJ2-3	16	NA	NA	TGCGCCAGCAGCCAAGACTTCTCACGGTTAGGAGATACGCAGTATTTT	CASSQDFSRLGDTQYF
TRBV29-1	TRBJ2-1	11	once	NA	TGCAGCGCCCAGGGGGGCAATGAGCAGTTCTTC	CSAQGGNEQFF
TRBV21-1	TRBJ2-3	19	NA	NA	TGTGCCAGCAGCAAGGGCCAGCGGGGGGAATCGTTGGCGACAGATACGCAGTATTTT	CASSKGQRGESLATDTQYF
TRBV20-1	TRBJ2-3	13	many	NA	TGCAGTGCTAGAGTCCCTAGCACAGATACGCAGTATTTT	CSARVPSTDTQYF
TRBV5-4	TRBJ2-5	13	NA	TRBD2	TGTGCCAGCATGCTAGCGGGGTTAGAGACCCAGTACTTC	CASMLAGLETQYF
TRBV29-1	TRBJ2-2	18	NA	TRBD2	TGCAGCGTTGAAGAATCTCGTATTGGCGGGAGAAACACCGGGGAGCTGTTTTTT	CSVEESRIGGRNTGELFF
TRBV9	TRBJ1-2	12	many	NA	TGTGCCAGCAGCGCTGACAGCTATGGCTACACCTTC	CASSADSYGYTF
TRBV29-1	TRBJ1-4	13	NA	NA	TGCAGCGTTGAGGAGGGGCTGGGTGAAAAACTGTTTTTT	CSVEEGLGEKLFF
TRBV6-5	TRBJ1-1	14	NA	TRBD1	TGTGCCAGCAGCATACTGACAGGGGCCACTGAAGCTTTCTTT	CASSILTGATEAFF
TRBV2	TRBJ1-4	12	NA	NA	TGTGCCAGCAGTGAAGAAGAGGAAAAACTGTTTTTT	CASSEEEEKLFF
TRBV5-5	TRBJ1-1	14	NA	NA	TGTGCCAGCAGCCACACAGGTCCGGTAACTGAAGCTTTCTTT	CASSHTGPVTEAFF
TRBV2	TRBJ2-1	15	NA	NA	TGTGCCAGCAGTGATGCGGGGAGTGTCTCCAATGAGCAGTTCTTC	CASSDAGSVSNEQFF
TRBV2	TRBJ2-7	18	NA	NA	TGTGCCAGCAGGGACCGATTAGGACAGAACCAACGCTCCTACGAGCAGTACTTC	CASRDRLGQNQRSYEQYF
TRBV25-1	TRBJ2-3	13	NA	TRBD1	TGTGCCAGCAGTACACAGGGGGGACGAGGGCAGTATTTT	CASSTQGGRGQYF
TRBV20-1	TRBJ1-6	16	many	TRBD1	TGCAGTGCCCGACCCGGGACAGGGAGCTATAATTCACCCCTCCACTTT	CSARPGTGSYNSPLHF
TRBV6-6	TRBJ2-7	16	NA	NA	TGTGCCAGCAGTTACGCCGACAGCCCTAGCTCCTACGAGCAGTACTTC	CASSYADSPSSYEQYF
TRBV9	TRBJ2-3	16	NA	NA	TGTGCCAGCAGCGTAGTCGACAGGAGTAGCACAGATACGCAGTATTTT	CASSVVDRSSTDTQYF
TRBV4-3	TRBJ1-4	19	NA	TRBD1	TGCGCCAGCAGCCAAGATGGCCCCGGCAGGGGGCATAGTAATGAAAAACTGTTTTTT	CASSQDGPGRGHSNEKLFF
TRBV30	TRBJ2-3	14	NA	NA	TGTGCCTTCCGCCAGAGCGCCTACACAGATACGCAGTATTTT	CAFRQSAYTDTQYF
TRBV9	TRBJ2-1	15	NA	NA	TGTGCCAGCAGCGTTTCGGCGGCCTCCCCAAATGAGCAGTTCTTC	CASSVSAASPNEQFF
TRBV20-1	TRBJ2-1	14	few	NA	TGCAGTGCCGGGACTTCAGGCCCCTACAATGAGCAGTTCTTC	CSAGTSGPYNEQFF
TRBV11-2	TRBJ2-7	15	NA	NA	TGTGCCAGCAGCTTAGCCTGGGCAGGTTCCTACGAGCAGTACTTC	CASSLAWAGSYEQYF
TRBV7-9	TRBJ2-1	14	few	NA	TGTGCCAGCAGCTTCGGGGCGGCGTACAATGAGCAGTTCTTC	CASSFGAAYNEQFF
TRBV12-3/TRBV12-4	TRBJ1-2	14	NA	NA	TGTGCCAGCAGTTTACGGGGGAGGTCCTACGGCTACACCTTC	CASSLRGRSYGYTF
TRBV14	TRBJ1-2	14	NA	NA	TGTGCCAGCAGCCAAGATTCCCGACGACAGGGCTACACCTTC	CASSQDSRRQGYTF
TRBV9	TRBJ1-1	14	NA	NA	TGTGCCAGCAGCATAACAGGGTATAGTACTGAAGCTTTCTTT	CASSITGYSTEAFF